This T cell receptor beta chain is from a study of blood T cells in healthy people across ages. Study outcomes and limitations: With age, beta diversity per million T cells declined roughly linearly, significantly by 40 to 50.

The germline V gene encodes CDR1 SGHRS and CDR2 YFSETQ. Trimming took off 4 bases at V and 4 bases at J, with 14 bases between the two ends. The CDR3 extends over 14 amino acids. This clonotype was counted ten times or more. What it recognizes is unknown. Through a sample-barcoded 5' primer and a J-beta primer mix, a second PCR was run for about 7 to 12 cycles. Each CDR3 protein gets one entry after TCRdb re-called the 5' RACE reads with MiXCR. The repertoire holds over 500,000 distinct CDR3 sequences, around 52% seen once, with about 13% in the top ten. The source is a woman at least 80 years old in good health. The genes are TRBV5-1 and TRBJ1-2; D gene uncertain. The sample taken for sequencing was blood. Written as DNA, the CDR3 is TGCGCCAGCAGCCCCCAGCTCACGGGCTATGGCTACACCTTC. Its protein is CASSPQLTGYGYTF.